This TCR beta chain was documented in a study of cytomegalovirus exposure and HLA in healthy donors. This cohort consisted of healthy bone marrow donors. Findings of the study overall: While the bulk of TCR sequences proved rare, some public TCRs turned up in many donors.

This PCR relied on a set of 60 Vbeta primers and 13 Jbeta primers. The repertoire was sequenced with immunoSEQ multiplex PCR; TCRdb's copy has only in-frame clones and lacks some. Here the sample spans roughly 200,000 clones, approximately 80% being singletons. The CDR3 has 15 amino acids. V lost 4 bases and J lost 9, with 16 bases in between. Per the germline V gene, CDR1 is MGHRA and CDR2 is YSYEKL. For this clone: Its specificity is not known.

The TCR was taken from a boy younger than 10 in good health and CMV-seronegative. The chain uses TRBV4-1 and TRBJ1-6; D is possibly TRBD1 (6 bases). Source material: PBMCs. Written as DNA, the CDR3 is TGCGCCAGCAGCCCCGGACCAGGGGCCATTTCACCCCTCCACTTT. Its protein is CASSPGPGAISPLHF.